This T cell receptor (beta chain) was identified in a study of tumor and adjacent non-tumor tissue in lung cancer. Overall study: Patients comprised about a dozen adenocarcinoma, a couple of squamous cell carcinoma and 1 small cell lung cancer.

The template was RNA from unsorted bulk tissue. Between August and November 2014, newly diagnosed, chemotherapy-naive lung cancer patients underwent thoracic surgery in China. The CDR3 has 13 amino acids. Per the germline V gene, CDR1 is SGHAT and CDR2 is FQNNGV. Trimming stripped 4 bases from V and 2 bases from J, with 9 bases between. Study-wide points: Top 100 clones took a larger repertoire share in normal lung.

A remark on this clonotype: Its target is not known.

A modified ARM-PCR protocol with three rounds of nested PCR amplified TCRbeta. TCRdb re-called the multiplex PCR reads with MiXCR, one entry per CDR3 protein. This sample has roughly 81,000 distinct CDR3 sequences, with around 65% found just once. The rearrangement joins TRBV11-2 to TRBJ2-7; D not resolved. This TCR was sampled from a man aged 65 to 79 with non-small cell lung cancer. Sequences were obtained from lung tumor tissue. The CDR3 protein is CASSSIPAYEQYF. The CDR3 DNA reads TGTGCCAGCAGCTCCATCCCAGCCTACGAGCAGTACTTC. The full variable domain, rest sourced from reference TRBV11-2 and TRBJ2-7, is EAGVAQSPRYKIIEKRQSVAFWCNPISGHATLYWYQQILGQGPKLLIQFQNNGVVDDSQLPKDRFSAERLKGVDSTLKIQPAKLEDSAVYLCASSSIPAYEQYFGPGTRLTVT.